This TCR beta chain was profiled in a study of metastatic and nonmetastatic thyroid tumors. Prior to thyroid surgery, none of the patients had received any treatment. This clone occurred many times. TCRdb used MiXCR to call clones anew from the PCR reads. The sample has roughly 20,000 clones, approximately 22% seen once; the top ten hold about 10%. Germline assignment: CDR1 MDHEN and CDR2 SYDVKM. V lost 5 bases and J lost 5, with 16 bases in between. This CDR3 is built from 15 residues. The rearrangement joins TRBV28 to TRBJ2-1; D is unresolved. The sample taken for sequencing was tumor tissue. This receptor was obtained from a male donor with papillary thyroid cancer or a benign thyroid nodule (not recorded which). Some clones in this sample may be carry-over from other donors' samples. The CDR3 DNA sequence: TGTGCCAGCAGTCCAATGGCAAAAGAGCACAATGAGCAGTTCTTC. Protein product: CASSPMAKEHNEQFF.